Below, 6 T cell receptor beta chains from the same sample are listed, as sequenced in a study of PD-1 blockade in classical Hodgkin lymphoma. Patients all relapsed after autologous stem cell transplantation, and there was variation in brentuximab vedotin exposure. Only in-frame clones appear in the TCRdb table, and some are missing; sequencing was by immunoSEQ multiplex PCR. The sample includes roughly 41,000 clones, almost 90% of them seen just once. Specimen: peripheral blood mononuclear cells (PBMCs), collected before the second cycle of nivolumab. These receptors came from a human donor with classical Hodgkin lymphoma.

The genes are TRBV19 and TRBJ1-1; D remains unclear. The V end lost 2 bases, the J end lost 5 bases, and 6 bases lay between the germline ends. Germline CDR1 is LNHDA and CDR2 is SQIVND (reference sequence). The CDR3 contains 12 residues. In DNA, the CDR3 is TGTGCCAGTAGTATAAGGGAAACTGAAGCTTTCTTT. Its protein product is CASSIRETEAFF. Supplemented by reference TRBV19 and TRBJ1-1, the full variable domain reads DGGITQSPKYLFRKEGQNVTLSCEQNLNHDAMYWYRQDPGQGLRLIYYSQIVNDFQKGDIAEGYSVSREKKESFPLTVTSAQKNPTAFYLCASSIRETEAFFGQGTRLTVV.

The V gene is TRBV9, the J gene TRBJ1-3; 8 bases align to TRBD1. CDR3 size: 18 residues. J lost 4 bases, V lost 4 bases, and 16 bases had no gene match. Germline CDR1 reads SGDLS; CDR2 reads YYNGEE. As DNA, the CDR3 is TGTGCCAGCAGCAATCCAAGGACAGGGAACTTCGCGGGAAACACCATATATTTT. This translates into CASSNPRTGNFAGNTIYF.

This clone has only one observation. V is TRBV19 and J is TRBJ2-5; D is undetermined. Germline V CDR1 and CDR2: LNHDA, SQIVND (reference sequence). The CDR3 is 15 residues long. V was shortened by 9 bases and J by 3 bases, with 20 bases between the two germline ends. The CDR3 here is CASAPYGSTKETQYF. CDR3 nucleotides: TGTGCCAGCGCCCCCTACGGGTCCACGAAAGAGACCCAGTACTTC.

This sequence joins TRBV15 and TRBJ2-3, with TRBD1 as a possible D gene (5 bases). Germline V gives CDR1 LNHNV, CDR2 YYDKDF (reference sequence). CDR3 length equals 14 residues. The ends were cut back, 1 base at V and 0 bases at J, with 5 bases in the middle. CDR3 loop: CATSRGQSTDTQYF. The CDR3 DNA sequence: TGTGCCACCAGCAGAGGACAGAGCACAGATACGCAGTATTTT.

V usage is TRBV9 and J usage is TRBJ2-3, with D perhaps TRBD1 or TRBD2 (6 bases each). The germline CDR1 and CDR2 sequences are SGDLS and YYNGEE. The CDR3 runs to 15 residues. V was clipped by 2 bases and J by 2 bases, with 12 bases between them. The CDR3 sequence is CASSVGGLYTDTQYF. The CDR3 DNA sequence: TGTGCCAGCAGCGTCGGGGGCCTATACACAGATACGCAGTATTTT.

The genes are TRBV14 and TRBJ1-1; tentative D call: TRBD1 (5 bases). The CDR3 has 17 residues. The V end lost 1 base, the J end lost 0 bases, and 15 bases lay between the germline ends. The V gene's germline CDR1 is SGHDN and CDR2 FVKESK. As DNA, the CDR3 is TGTGCCAGCAGCCAAGTGTCAGGGAAGGTTGTGAACACTGAAGCTTTCTTT. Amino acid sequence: CASSQVSGKVVNTEAFF.